Listed below are T cell receptor beta chains from one sample, sequenced in a study of identical twins. TCRdb re-derived calls from the 5' RACE reads in MiXCR, one entry per CDR3 protein. The sample has a few hundred thousand distinct CDR3 sequences, around 20% seen once; the top ten hold more than 10%. Sequencing was performed on naive T cells sorted from blood. The receptors here all came from a man in his forties or fifties in good health. The CDR3 runs from the conserved cysteine through the conserved F or W. The order of the fields is V gene, J gene, D gene, CDR3 protein. D genes are given only for firm matches.

TRBV11-3	TRBJ2-2	-	CASSLSNAGELFF
TRBV29-1	TRBJ2-2	-	CSVASGTGELFF
TRBV18	TRBJ1-4	TRBD1	CASSPQGAGEKLFF
TRBV20-1	TRBJ2-3	TRBD2	CSASGLAESTDTQYF
TRBV9	TRBJ2-3	-	CASSFTHATDTQYF
TRBV27	TRBJ1-1	-	CASSRKGRTEAFF
TRBV29-1	TRBJ2-7	-	CSVGAAREQYF
TRBV20-1	TRBJ2-5	-	CSARGGLQETQYF
TRBV9	TRBJ1-1	-	CASSVGWEKNTEAFF
TRBV5-1	TRBJ2-7	-	CASSPEQTRSYEQYF
TRBV5-6	TRBJ2-1	TRBD2	CASSLAGGASGEQFF
TRBV29-1	TRBJ2-5	-	CSVVGQQETQYF
TRBV5-6	TRBJ1-2	TRBD1	CASVGTGRANYGYTF
TRBV7-2	TRBJ2-5	TRBD2	CASSLSRGGGQETQYF
TRBV11-2	TRBJ2-2	-	CASSWGVGTGELFF
TRBV7-9	TRBJ1-1	-	CASSKTGPEAFF
TRBV10-3	TRBJ2-1	-	CAISESRLVHWFF
TRBV28	TRBJ2-7	-	CASSLRLGGSYEQYF
TRBV15	TRBJ2-3	-	CATSGHLPTQYF
TRBV9	TRBJ2-3	-	CASSVALLDTDTQYF
TRBV3-1	TRBJ1-1	TRBD1	CASSQAGGTEAFF
TRBV12-3/TRBV12-4	TRBJ1-2	-	CASSPSTGRGYTF
TRBV7-9	TRBJ2-6	-	CASSYGNIISGANVLTF
TRBV7-9	TRBJ1-2	TRBD1	CASSVRTGASNYGYTF
TRBV7-2	TRBJ2-3	TRBD2	CATMTSPLTDTQYF
TRBV10-3	TRBJ2-1	-	CAIKEGYGEQFF
TRBV20-1	TRBJ2-7	-	CSARQGTSRGGGQYF
TRBV4-3	TRBJ1-2	TRBD1	CASSQDGTVSSYGYTF
TRBV6-1	TRBJ2-3	TRBD2	CAPLGEGPTDTQYF
TRBV20-1	TRBJ2-7	-	CSARAHRGFSYEQYF
TRBV5-1	TRBJ2-1	-	CASSLEGGSYNEQFF
TRBV28	TRBJ2-7	TRBD1	CASSGTGGRSYEQYF
TRBV20-1	TRBJ2-7	-	CSARDTLGYEQYF
TRBV7-2	TRBJ2-5	-	CASSLVPGSPETQYF
TRBV7-2	TRBJ2-7	TRBD1	CASSERLTGLYEQYF
TRBV15	TRBJ1-3	-	CATSRDRGRGGNTIYF
TRBV7-2	TRBJ2-7	TRBD1	CASSRPGQTYEQYF
TRBV7-9	TRBJ2-4	-	CASSPPAVAKNIQYF
TRBV6-5	TRBJ1-1	-	CASSYSQGGLGEAFF
TRBV4-2	TRBJ2-1	-	CASSQVGEQFF
TRBV20-1	TRBJ2-4	TRBD1	CSAGQGKNIQYF